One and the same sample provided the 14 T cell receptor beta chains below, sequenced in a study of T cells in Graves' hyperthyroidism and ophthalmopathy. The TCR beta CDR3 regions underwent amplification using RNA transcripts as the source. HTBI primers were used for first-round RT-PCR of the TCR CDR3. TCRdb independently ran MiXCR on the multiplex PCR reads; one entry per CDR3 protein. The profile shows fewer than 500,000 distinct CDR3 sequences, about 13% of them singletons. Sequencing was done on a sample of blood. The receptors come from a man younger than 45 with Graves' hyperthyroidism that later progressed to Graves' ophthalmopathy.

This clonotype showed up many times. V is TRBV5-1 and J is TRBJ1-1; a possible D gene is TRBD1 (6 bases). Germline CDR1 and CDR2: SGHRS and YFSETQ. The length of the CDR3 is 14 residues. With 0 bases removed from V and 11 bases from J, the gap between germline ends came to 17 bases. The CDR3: CASSLGAGTHRAFF. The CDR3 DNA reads TGCGCCAGCAGCTTGGGGGCCGGGACACATCGGGCTTTCTTT.

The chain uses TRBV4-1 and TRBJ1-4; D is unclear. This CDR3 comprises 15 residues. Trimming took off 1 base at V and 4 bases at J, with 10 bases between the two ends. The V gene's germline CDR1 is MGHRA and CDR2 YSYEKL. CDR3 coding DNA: TGCGCCAGCAGCCAAGCCAGGCGACTTAATGAAAAACTGTTTTTT. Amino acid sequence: CASSQARRLNEKLFF.

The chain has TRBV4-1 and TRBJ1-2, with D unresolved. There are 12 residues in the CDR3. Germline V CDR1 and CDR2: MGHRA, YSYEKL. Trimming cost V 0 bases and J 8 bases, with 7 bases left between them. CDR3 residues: CASSQDPGGYTF. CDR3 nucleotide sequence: TGCGCCAGCAGCCAAGATCCGGGGGGCTACACCTTC.

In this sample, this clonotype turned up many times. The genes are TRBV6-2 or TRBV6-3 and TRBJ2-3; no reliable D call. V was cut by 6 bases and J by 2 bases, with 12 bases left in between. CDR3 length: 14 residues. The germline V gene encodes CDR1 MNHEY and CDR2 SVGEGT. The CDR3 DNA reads TGTGCCAGCAGGGACGCTCAATACACAGATACGCAGTATTTT. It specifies CASRDAQYTDTQYF.

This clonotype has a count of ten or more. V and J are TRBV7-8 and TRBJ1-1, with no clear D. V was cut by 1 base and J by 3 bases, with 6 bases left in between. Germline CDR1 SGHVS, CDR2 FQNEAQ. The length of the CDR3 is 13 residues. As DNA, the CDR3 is TGTGCCAGCAGCTTAGGGCCAGACACTGAAGCTTTCTTT. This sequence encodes CASSLGPDTEAFF.

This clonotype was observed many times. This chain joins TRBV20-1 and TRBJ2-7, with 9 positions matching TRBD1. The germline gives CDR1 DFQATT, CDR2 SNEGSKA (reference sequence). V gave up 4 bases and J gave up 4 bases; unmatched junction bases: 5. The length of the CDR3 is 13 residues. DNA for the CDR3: TGCAGTGCTACCCCGGGACAGGGTTACGAGCAGTACTTC. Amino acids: CSATPGQGYEQYF.

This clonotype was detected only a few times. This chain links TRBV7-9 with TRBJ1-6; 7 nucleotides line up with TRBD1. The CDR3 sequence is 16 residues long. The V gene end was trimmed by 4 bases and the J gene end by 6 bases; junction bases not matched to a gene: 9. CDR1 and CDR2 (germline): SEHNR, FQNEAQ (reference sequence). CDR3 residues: CASSSTGSRPNSPLHF. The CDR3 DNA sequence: TGTGCCAGCAGCTCGACAGGGAGTCGTCCTAATTCACCCCTCCACTTT.

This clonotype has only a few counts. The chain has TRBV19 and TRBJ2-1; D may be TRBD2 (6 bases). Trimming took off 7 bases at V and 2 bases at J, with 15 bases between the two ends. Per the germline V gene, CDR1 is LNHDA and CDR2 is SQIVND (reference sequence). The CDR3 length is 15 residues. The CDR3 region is CASTVSPGAYNEQFF. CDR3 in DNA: TGTGCCAGTACTGTCTCCCCGGGGGCCTACAATGAGCAGTTCTTC.

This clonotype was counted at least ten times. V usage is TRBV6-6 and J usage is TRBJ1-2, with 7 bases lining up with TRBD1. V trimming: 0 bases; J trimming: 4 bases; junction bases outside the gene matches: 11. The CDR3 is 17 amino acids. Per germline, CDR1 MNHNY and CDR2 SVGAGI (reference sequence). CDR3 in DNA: TGTGCCAGCAGTTACTCGAGGTGGGAGGGGGCTTTCTATGGCTACACCTTC. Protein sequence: CASSYSRWEGAFYGYTF.

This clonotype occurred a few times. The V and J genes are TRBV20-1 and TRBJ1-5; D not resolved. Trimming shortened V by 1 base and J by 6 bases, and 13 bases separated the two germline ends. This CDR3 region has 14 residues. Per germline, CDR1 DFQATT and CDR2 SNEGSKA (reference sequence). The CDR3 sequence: CSARGATQRQPQHF. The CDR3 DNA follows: TGCAGTGCTAGAGGGGCCACGCAGCGTCAGCCCCAGCATTTT.

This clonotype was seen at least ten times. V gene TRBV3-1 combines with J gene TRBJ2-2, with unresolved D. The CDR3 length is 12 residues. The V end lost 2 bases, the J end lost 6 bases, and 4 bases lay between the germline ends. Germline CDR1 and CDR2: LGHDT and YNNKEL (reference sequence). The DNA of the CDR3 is TGTGCCAGCAGCCAACAGGCCGGGGAGCTGTTTTTT. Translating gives CASSQQAGELFF.

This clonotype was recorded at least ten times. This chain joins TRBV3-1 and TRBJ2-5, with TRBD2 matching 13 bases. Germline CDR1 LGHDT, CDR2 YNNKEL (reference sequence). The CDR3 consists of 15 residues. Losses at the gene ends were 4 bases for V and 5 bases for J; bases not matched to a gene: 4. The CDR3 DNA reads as TGTGCCAGCAGCCCAAGACTAGCGGGGGGTGAGACCCAGTACTTC. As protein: CASSPRLAGGETQYF.

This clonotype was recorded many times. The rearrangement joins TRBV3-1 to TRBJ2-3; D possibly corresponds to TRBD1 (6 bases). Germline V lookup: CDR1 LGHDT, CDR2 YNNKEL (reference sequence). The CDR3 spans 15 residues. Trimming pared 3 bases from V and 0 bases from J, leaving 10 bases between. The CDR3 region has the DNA TGTGCCAGCAGCCAGGGGACACTTAGCACAGATACGCAGTATTTT. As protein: CASSQGTLSTDTQYF.

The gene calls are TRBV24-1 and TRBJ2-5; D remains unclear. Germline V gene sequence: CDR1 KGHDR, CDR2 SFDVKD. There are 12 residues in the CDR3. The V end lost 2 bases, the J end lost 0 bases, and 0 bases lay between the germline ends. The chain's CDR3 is CATSDYQETQYF. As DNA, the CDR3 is TGTGCCACCAGTGATTACCAAGAGACCCAGTACTTC.